The 25 T cell receptor beta chains given below trace back to one sample, sequenced in a study of a mutant IDH1 vaccine in newly diagnosed glioma. This table comes from immunoSEQ multiplex PCR, and its TCRdb copy is limited to in-frame clones, with some not included. The sample consists of around 82,000 clones, around 79% of them appearing once. Time point: baseline, week 1 (first vaccination visit). The treatment: pre-vaccination baseline after standard-of-care therapy. The source material was PBMCs, sampled from a glioma patient treated with radiotherapy, temozolomide or both. The source of these receptors is a man aged 35 to 55 with glioma. Some clones in this sample may be carry-over from other donors' samples.

V gene TRBV5-1 combines with J gene TRBJ2-6, with a possible D match to TRBD1 (6 bases). Germline V gene lookup returns CDR1 SGHRS and CDR2 YFSETQ. The CDR3 runs 16 residues. Trimming pared 3 bases from V and 0 bases from J, leaving 10 bases between. CDR3: CASSSIRGSGANVLTF. CDR3 coding DNA: TGCGCCAGCAGCTCGATCAGGGGCTCTGGGGCCAACGTCCTGACTTTC.

CDR3 amino acids: CASSRPGTGVYEQYF. As DNA, the CDR3 is TGTGCCAGCAGTCGACCCGGGACAGGGGTCTACGAGCAGTACTTC. The chain couples TRBV27 to TRBJ2-7; the match to TRBD1 covers 10 bases. CDR1 MNHEY and CDR2 SMNVEV come from the germline V gene (reference sequence). V was clipped by 5 bases and J by 3 bases; unmatched bases: 7. This CDR3 spans 15 amino acids.

V gene TRBV29-1 combines with J gene TRBJ2-3, with a possible D match to TRBD2 (6 bases). Trimming pared 7 bases from V and 3 bases from J, leaving 17 bases between. Looked up from germline, CDR1 is SQVTM and CDR2 is ANQGSEA. The CDR3 has 14 amino acids. The CDR3 loop reads CSGTGGEVTDTQYF. The DNA of the CDR3 is TGCAGCGGGACCGGGGGAGAGGTAACAGATACGCAGTATTTT.

The rearrangement links TRBV6-5 to TRBJ1-5; 8 bases fit TRBD1. Germline CDR1 MNHEY, CDR2 SVGAGI. This CDR3 comprises 14 residues. Trimming cost V 5 bases and J 2 bases; bases outside gene matches: 2. CDR3 DNA: TGTGCCAGCAGTATGACAGGGGGCAATCAGCCCCAGCATTTT. Translating gives CASSMTGGNQPQHF.

The rearrangement uses TRBV6-5 and TRBJ1-2; D perhaps matches TRBD1 (5 bases). Trimming left V 0 bases short and J 1 base short, with 12 bases between. This CDR3 contains 16 residues. Looked up from germline, CDR1 is MNHEY and CDR2 is SVGAGI. The CDR3 spells CASSYSLGVGNYGYTF. The CDR3 nucleotides are TGTGCCAGCAGTTACTCGTTAGGGGTTGGTAACTATGGCTACACCTTC.

The chain combines TRBV4-1 with TRBJ2-7; possibly TRBD2 for D (7 bases). CDR3 length: 16 amino acids. Germline V lookup: CDR1 MGHRA, CDR2 YSYEKL. V lost 1 base, J lost 5 bases, and 18 bases lay in between. The CDR3 sequence: CASSQGGGQIANEQYF. The DNA for the CDR3 is TGCGCCAGCAGCCAAGGCGGGGGACAAATCGCAAACGAGCAGTACTTC.

This clone occurred once. The CDR3 nucleotides read TGCGCCAGCAGCCAAACAGTTTTAGCTTACAATGAGCAGTTCTTC. Translated: CASSQTVLAYNEQFF. The J gene is TRBJ2-1, the V gene TRBV5-1; no clear D. CDR1 SGHRS and CDR2 YFSETQ come from the germline V gene. CDR3 length: 15 amino acids. The V end was cut by 4 bases, the J end by 4 bases, with 15 bases between.

The genes are TRBV14 and TRBJ2-1, with a weak D call TRBD1 (6 bases). Germline V CDR1 and CDR2: SGHDN, FVKESK. The CDR3 runs 15 residues. The V end lost 3 bases, the J end lost 6 bases, and 15 bases lay between the germline ends. CDR3 DNA sequence: TGTGCCAGCAGCCATGACCAGGGGATCTCCAATGAGCAGTTCTTC. This encodes CASSHDQGISNEQFF.

The DNA of the CDR3 is TGCAGCGTTGATGGTCAGGCGGGGAAGACCCAGTACTTC. It codes for CSVDGQAGKTQYF. The chain has TRBV29-1 and TRBJ2-5; D may be TRBD2 (6 bases). V dropped 3 bases and J dropped 6 bases, with 14 bases sitting between them. The CDR3 has 13 amino acids. Per germline, CDR1 SQVTM and CDR2 ANQGSEA.

The genes are TRBV6-6 and TRBJ1-1; D remains ambiguous. V shed 0 bases and J shed 1 base, with 12 bases lying between them. The CDR3 has 16 amino acids. Germline V gene sequence: CDR1 MNHNY, CDR2 SVGAGI (reference sequence). The DNA for the CDR3 is TGTGCCAGCAGTTACTCTCCTCTGGAGGGGAACACTGAAGCTTTCTTT. Its protein product is CASSYSPLEGNTEAFF.

The CDR3 nucleotides are TGTGCCAGCAGCGAGGGACAAGGCTACACCTTC. Translation gives CASSEGQGYTF. This sequence joins TRBV9 and TRBJ1-2; tentatively, D is TRBD1 (6 bases). Germline V CDR1 and CDR2: SGDLS, YYNGEE. Trimming removed 3 bases from V and 8 bases from J, with 8 bases in between. This CDR3 region has 11 residues.

The chain combines TRBV6-5 with TRBJ2-2; D remains ambiguous. Trimming removed 0 bases from V and 4 bases from J, with 9 bases in between. This CDR3 is built from 15 residues. From germline, CDR1 is MNHEY and CDR2 SVGAGI. CDR3 residues: CASSYSALVTGELFF. The CDR3 region has the DNA TGTGCCAGCAGTTACTCAGCGCTAGTCACCGGGGAGCTGTTTTTT.

The V gene is TRBV5-4, the J gene TRBJ1-1; D gene uncertain. V lost 0 bases to trimming and J lost 4 bases, with 13 bases between them. Germline lookup yields CDR1 SGHNT and CDR2 YYREEE (reference sequence). The CDR3 has 15 residues. CDR3 coding DNA: TGTGCCAGCAGCTTGGATCTGGAAAGTGGCACTGAAGCTTTCTTT. The encoded protein is CASSLDLESGTEAFF.

The V and J genes are TRBV5-1 and TRBJ2-3, with 9 bases lining up with TRBD1. J lost 8 bases, V lost 0 bases, and 13 bases had no gene match. Germline V gene lookup returns CDR1 SGHRS and CDR2 YFSETQ. The CDR3 is 17 residues long. The chain's CDR3 is CASSLEGTGSNTGTQYF. The CDR3 DNA sequence: TGCGCCAGCAGCTTGGAGGGGACAGGGTCAAACACGGGTACGCAGTATTTT.

The chain couples TRBV5-5 to TRBJ2-3; tentative D call: TRBD1 (6 bases). V was trimmed by 0 bases and J by 4 bases, leaving 12 bases between them. The CDR3 consists of 15 residues. Germline V CDR1 and CDR2: SGHKS, YYEKEE (reference sequence). The CDR3 sequence is CASSLAHSGADTQYF. Here the CDR3 DNA reads TGTGCCAGCAGCTTGGCCCATTCAGGGGCAGATACGCAGTATTTT. Supplemented by reference TRBV5-5 and TRBJ2-3, the full variable domain reads DAGVTQSPTHLIKTRGQQVTLRCSPISGHKSVSWYQQVLGQGPQFIFQYYEKEERGRGNFPDRFSARQFPNYSSELNVNALLLGDSALYLCASSLAHSGADTQYFGPGTRLTVL.

The rearrangement joins TRBV27 to TRBJ2-7, with D perhaps assigned TRBD1 or TRBD2 (8 bases each). Looked up from germline, CDR1 is MNHEY and CDR2 is SMNVEV (reference sequence). The CDR3 extends over 15 amino acids. V was shortened by 2 bases and J by 6 bases, with 17 bases between the two germline ends. In nucleotides, the CDR3 is TGTGCCAGCAGTTTAGGGGCGGGGGGACAGGCCGAGCAGTACTTC. It codes for CASSLGAGGQAEQYF.

CDR3 amino acids: CAWGRGQAPYEQYF. As DNA, the CDR3 is TGTGCCTGGGGCCGGGGACAGGCACCCTACGAGCAGTACTTC. This chain uses TRBV30 with TRBJ2-7; 8 bases are shared with TRBD1. The CDR3 is 14 amino acids. V dropped 5 bases and J dropped 2; count of bases not matched to a gene: 8. Germline loops: CDR1 GTSNPN, CDR2 SVGIG (reference sequence).

V usage is TRBV25-1 and J usage is TRBJ2-7, with D tentatively TRBD1 (6 bases). Germline CDR1 MGHDK, CDR2 SYGVNS. The CDR3 length is 15 residues. The V end lost 6 bases, the J end lost 0 bases, and 15 bases lay between the germline ends. This CDR3 is CASRSEGGYSYEQYF. The CDR3 nucleotides are TGTGCCAGCAGGTCGGAAGGGGGTTACTCCTACGAGCAGTACTTC.

The rearrangement links TRBV7-9 to TRBJ2-3; D perhaps matches TRBD2 (5 bases). Trimming took 11 bases from V and 2 from J, leaving 11 bases between them. From germline, CDR1 is SEHNR and CDR2 FQNEAQ (reference sequence). This CDR3 region has 12 residues. The CDR3 sequence is CAYGVDTDTQYF. CDR3 nucleotide sequence: TGTGCCTACGGGGTTGACACAGATACGCAGTATTTT.

V usage is TRBV4-2 and J usage is TRBJ2-2; perhaps TRBD2 as D (5 bases). The V and J ends lost 0 bases and 5 bases respectively, with 10 bases between them. This CDR3 is built from 15 residues. CDR1 and CDR2 from the germline V gene are LGHNA and YNFKEQ. The CDR3 loop reads CASSQEGSVTGELFF. The CDR3 nucleotides read TGTGCCAGCAGCCAAGAGGGGAGCGTGACCGGGGAGCTGTTTTTT.

The chain couples TRBV6-1 to TRBJ2-3; TRBD1 matches at 8 bases. This CDR3 spans 13 amino acids. Germline V gives CDR1 MNHNS, CDR2 SASEGT. V gave up 8 bases and J gave up 1 base; unmatched junction bases: 2. The chain's CDR3 is CASLGQGTDTQYF. The CDR3 DNA sequence: TGTGCCAGCCTGGGACAGGGCACAGATACGCAGTATTTT.

The CDR3 reads CAWNGGQGTDTQYF. Here the CDR3 DNA reads TGTGCCTGGAATGGCGGACAGGGGACAGATACGCAGTATTTT. The chain employs TRBV30 and TRBJ2-3, with 9 positions matching TRBD1. The J segment lost 3 bases and the V segment lost 4 bases, leaving 5 bases of the junction unmatched. There are 14 residues in the CDR3. Per germline, CDR1 GTSNPN and CDR2 SVGIG (reference sequence). Full variable domain (rest looked up from reference TRBV30 and TRBJ2-3): SQTIHQWPATLVQPVGSPLSLECTVEGTSNPNLYWYRQAAGRGLQLLFYSVGIGQISSEVPQNLSASRPQDRQFILSSKKLLLSDSGFYLCAWNGGQGTDTQYFGPGTRLTVL.

The genes are TRBV16 and TRBJ2-5, with a weak D call TRBD1 (7 bases). The germline gives CDR1 KGHSY, CDR2 FQNENV. The germline V and J ends were trimmed by 0 bases and 5 bases, with 13 bases remaining between them. The length of the CDR3 is 15 residues. The DNA for the CDR3 is TGTGCCAGCAGCCAATCTCAGGGGGGCTTGGAGACCCAGTACTTC. Translated, it gives CASSQSQGGLETQYF.

This chain uses TRBV7-9 with TRBJ2-1; TRBD2 matches 8 bases. The CDR3 covers 15 residues. Trimming took 7 bases from V and 5 from J; bases not matched to a gene: 10. Per germline, CDR1 SEHNR and CDR2 FQNEAQ (reference sequence). The CDR3 loop reads CASTGGGRTNNEQFF. The CDR3 nucleotides are TGTGCCAGCACCGGGGGGGGCCGGACTAACAATGAGCAGTTCTTC.

The chain carries TRBV4-2 and TRBJ2-1; 7 bases match TRBD1. V lost 0 bases and J lost 4; bases outside the gene matches: 9. This CDR3 is built from 17 residues. Germline CDR1 reads LGHNA; CDR2 reads YNFKEQ. This CDR3 is CASSQESFGQDYNEQFF. The CDR3 DNA reads TGTGCCAGCAGCCAAGAGAGTTTCGGACAGGATTACAATGAGCAGTTCTTC.